A single sample is the source of the 32 T cell receptor beta chains below, sequenced in a study of blood T cell repertoires in COVID-19 (dated by TCRdb to about 2020). The library was prepared using the immunoSEQ multiplex PCR assay. TCRdb obtained this table from immuneACCESS and retained in-frame rearrangements with V and J assigned. These tables miss some clones; where compared with another copy, unresolved V genes account for less than half of the shortfall, and the remainder is unexplained. A total of approximately 71,000 clones appear in this sample, over 75% of them only once. The ten largest make up just over 5% of the sample. The sample consisted of peripheral blood. Receptors were obtained from a woman under 30 with acute or convalescent COVID-19.

In DNA form, the CDR3 reads TGTGCCAGCAGCTTGATGATTCTAGCTTCTTACAATGAGCAGTTCTTC. Protein product: CASSLMILASYNEQFF. The chain recombines TRBV5-6 with TRBJ2-1; a weak D match, TRBD2 (5 bases). This CDR3 is 16 amino acids long. V lost 1 base and J lost 4, with 15 bases in between. In germline, CDR1 is SGHDT, CDR2 YYEEEE.

V and J are TRBV7-2 and TRBJ2-4; 8 bases line up with TRBD2. Germline CDR1 and CDR2: SGHTA and FQGNSA. With V trimmed by 3 bases and J by 0 bases, 10 bases remained unmatched. There are 18 residues in the CDR3. CDR3 coding DNA: TGTGCCAGCAGCTTTGGCGGGGGGTTCTCCCTAGCCAAAAACATTCAGTACTTC. This codes for CASSFGGGFSLAKNIQYF.

This chain connects TRBV29-1 to TRBJ1-2, with 9 nucleotides matching TRBD1. J lost 8 bases, V lost 4 bases, and 11 bases had no gene match. The germline V gene has CDR1 SQVTM and CDR2 ANQGSEA. The CDR3 runs to 14 residues. The DNA for the CDR3 is TGCAGCGTTGCGGACAGGGGATCAGTGGGGGGCTACACCTTC. This sequence encodes CSVADRGSVGGYTF.

This chain joins TRBV7-9 and TRBJ1-3; TRBD1 might be the D (5 bases). Germline CDR1 and CDR2: SEHNR and FQNEAQ (reference sequence). This CDR3 region has 16 residues. The V gene lost 0 bases and the J gene lost 3 bases, with 12 bases spanning the gap. In DNA, the CDR3 is TGTGCCAGCAGCTTAGCAGGACACCCCATTGGAAACACCATATATTTT. Translating it yields CASSLAGHPIGNTIYF.

The genes are TRBV15 and TRBJ2-5, with no clear D. This CDR3 has 17 amino acids. Trimming removed 0 bases from V and 5 bases from J, with 19 bases in between. Germline loops: CDR1 LNHNV, CDR2 YYDKDF (reference sequence). The CDR3 reads CATSRDTPLAIQETQYF. The CDR3 DNA sequence: TGTGCCACCAGCAGAGATACCCCCTTAGCCATTCAGGAGACCCAGTACTTC.

The V gene is TRBV6-5, the J gene TRBJ2-5, with a possible D match to TRBD2 (6 bases). V was trimmed by 6 bases and J by 1 base, leaving 12 bases between them. The CDR3 sequence is 14 residues long. Per germline, CDR1 MNHEY and CDR2 SVGAGI. Written as DNA, the CDR3 is TGTGCCAGCAGAGATCACGGGGGCCAAGAGACCCAGTACTTC. Protein product: CASRDHGGQETQYF.

The chain carries TRBV7-8 and TRBJ2-7, with 11 bases matching TRBD2. CDR1 is SGHVS and CDR2 is FQNEAQ in the germline V gene. CDR3 length equals 17 residues. With 5 bases clipped from V and 5 bases from J, the junction kept 14 bases outside the gene matches. The CDR3 nucleotides read TGTGCCAGCAGCCCCGACCCTACTAGCGGGAGAGTCCACGAGCAGTACTTC. This sequence encodes CASSPDPTSGRVHEQYF.

This rearrangement joins TRBV30 to TRBJ2-3; D might be TRBD1 (5 bases). V was pared by 4 bases and J by 0 bases, with 14 bases between. Germline CDR1 GTSNPN, CDR2 SVGIG (reference sequence). The CDR3 is 15 amino acids. Here the CDR3 DNA reads TGTGCCTGGAATCTCGGACAACATAGCACAGATACGCAGTATTTT. Its protein is CAWNLGQHSTDTQYF. The entire variable domain, with the rest obtained from reference TRBV30 and TRBJ2-3, is as follows: SQTIHQWPATLVQPVGSPLSLECTVEGTSNPNLYWYRQAAGRGLQLLFYSVGIGQISSEVPQNLSASRPQDRQFILSSKKLLLSDSGFYLCAWNLGQHSTDTQYFGPGTRLTVL.

This rearrangement joins TRBV11-2 to TRBJ2-2; D gene ambiguous. V lost 2 bases and J lost 0, with 7 bases in between. CDR1 is SGHAT and CDR2 is FQNNGV in the germline V gene. This CDR3 comprises 15 residues. CDR3 protein: CASSLTAPNTGELFF. CDR3 coding DNA: TGTGCCAGCAGCTTAACAGCTCCGAACACCGGGGAGCTGTTTTTT.

V and J are TRBV12-3 or TRBV12-4 and TRBJ1-5; 7 nucleotides match TRBD1. Germline trimming cut 6 bases from V and 7 bases from J; bases unmatched to any gene: 6. This CDR3 is built from 13 residues. The CDR3 here is CASRKTGEQPQHF. CDR3 DNA sequence: TGTGCCAGCAGGAAAACAGGGGAACAGCCCCAGCATTTT.

The rearrangement uses TRBV30 and TRBJ2-5; 8 positions agree with TRBD1. This CDR3 is built from 14 residues. The V segment lost 1 base and the J segment 1 base; nucleotides outside the gene matches: 2. Germline values: CDR1 GTSNPN, CDR2 SVGIG (reference sequence). This CDR3 reads CAWSGDRSQETQYF. CDR3 in DNA: TGTGCCTGGAGTGGGGACAGGTCCCAAGAGACCCAGTACTTC. Full variable domain (outside the CDR3, taken from reference TRBV30 and TRBJ2-5): SQTIHQWPATLVQPVGSPLSLECTVEGTSNPNLYWYRQAAGRGLQLLFYSVGIGQISSEVPQNLSASRPQDRQFILSSKKLLLSDSGFYLCAWSGDRSQETQYFGPGTRLLVL.

The rearrangement uses TRBV28 and TRBJ1-2; 8 positions match TRBD1. V gave up 4 bases and J gave up 2 bases; unmatched junction bases: 6. In germline, CDR1 is MDHEN, CDR2 SYDVKM. CDR3 length: 15 amino acids. This CDR3 reads CASSSPTGANYGYTF. CDR3 coding DNA: TGTGCCAGCAGTTCACCGACAGGGGCGAACTATGGCTACACCTTC.

The count of this clone is one. The chain carries TRBV6-5 and TRBJ1-1; 8 bases are shared with TRBD1. Germline lookup yields CDR1 MNHEY and CDR2 SVGAGI. CDR3 size: 14 residues. J lost 6 bases, V lost 5 bases, and 8 bases had no gene match. The CDR3 DNA is TGTGCCAGCAGTCAACAGGGGGTAGATGCTGAAGCTTTCTTT. It yields the protein CASSQQGVDAEAFF.

The rearrangement links TRBV9 to TRBJ1-1; D may be TRBD1 (5 bases). Germline V CDR1 and CDR2: SGDLS, YYNGEE. V lost 0 bases to trimming and J lost 2 bases, with 8 bases between them. This CDR3 contains 14 residues. CDR3 in amino acids: CASSVDGGNTEAFF. Written as DNA, the CDR3 is TGTGCCAGCAGCGTAGACGGGGGTAACACTGAAGCTTTCTTT.

The genes are TRBV21-1 and TRBJ1-6; the table's D call, TRBD1, was not checked against the DNA. TRBV21-1 corresponds to a pseudogene. This CDR3 has 17 residues. DNA for the CDR3: TGTGCCAGCAGCCCCCCCAGGGGGAGCTCCTATAATTCACCCCTCCACTTT. Its translation is CASSPPRGSSYNSPLHF.

This clone came up a few times. The chain employs TRBV5-4 and TRBJ2-3; unclear D gene. This CDR3 has 12 amino acids. Looked up from germline, CDR1 is SGHNT and CDR2 is YYREEE (reference sequence). V was shortened by 3 bases and J by 2 bases, with 4 bases between the two germline ends. CDR3 bases: TGTGCCAGCAGCTATAACACAGATACGCAGTATTTT. The encoded protein is CASSYNTDTQYF.

The chain uses TRBV27 and TRBJ1-6, with 7 positions matching TRBD1. V trimming: 4 bases; J trimming: 8 bases; junction bases outside the gene matches: 8. Germline CDR1 MNHEY, CDR2 SMNVEV (reference sequence). The CDR3 extends over 15 amino acids. The CDR3 is CASSYARGADSPLHF. In nucleotides, the CDR3 is TGTGCCAGCAGTTATGCCAGGGGGGCAGATTCACCCCTCCACTTT.

The chain couples TRBV6-6 to TRBJ1-2; TRBD1 matches at 10 bases. CDR1 and CDR2 (germline): MNHNY, SVGAGI (reference sequence). V dropped 6 bases and J dropped 5; count of bases not matched to a gene: 12. The CDR3 runs 16 residues. CDR3 protein: CASRVKGQGREYGYTF. CDR3 coding DNA: TGTGCCAGCAGAGTCAAGGGACAGGGGCGAGAGTATGGCTACACCTTC.

V and J are TRBV28 and TRBJ2-3, with D perhaps matching TRBD1 (6 bases). The CDR3 runs to 14 residues. V was shortened by 6 bases and J by 2 bases, with 12 bases between the two germline ends. Germline V CDR1 and CDR2: MDHEN, SYDVKM. The CDR3 DNA reads TGTGCCAGCAGGGGGACACTAAACACAGATACGCAGTATTTT. Amino acid sequence: CASRGTLNTDTQYF.

V usage is TRBV30 and J usage is TRBJ1-5; 7 bases are a match to TRBD1. The CDR3 sequence is 13 residues long. V lost 2 bases and J lost 5; bases outside the gene matches: 3. CDR1 is GTSNPN, CDR2 SVGIG, per germline (reference sequence). The CDR3 reads CAWSFDRDQPQHF. CDR3 DNA sequence: TGTGCCTGGAGTTTCGACAGGGATCAGCCCCAGCATTTT.

This clone showed up just once. V gene TRBV7-9 combines with J gene TRBJ2-5, with TRBD2 matching 8 bases. V gave up 5 bases and J gave up 1 base; unmatched junction bases: 3. The CDR3 covers 14 residues. Per germline, CDR1 SEHNR and CDR2 FQNEAQ (reference sequence). The CDR3 DNA follows: TGTGCCAGCAGCCCCGGACTAGCCCAAGAGACCCAGTACTTC. Translating it yields CASSPGLAQETQYF.

The chain couples TRBV9 to TRBJ2-1, with D perhaps TRBD2 (6 bases). The CDR3 runs to 14 residues. Germline CDR1 and CDR2: SGDLS and YYNGEE. Trimming cost V 0 bases and J 4 bases, with 8 bases left between them. Written as DNA, the CDR3 is TGTGCCAGCAGCGTAGGCGGGGAGTACAATGAGCAGTTCTTC. As protein: CASSVGGEYNEQFF.

This rearrangement joins TRBV4-1 to TRBJ2-1, with D maybe TRBD1 (6 bases). This CDR3 spans 17 amino acids. CDR1 and CDR2 (germline): MGHRA, YSYEKL. With 4 bases removed from V and 3 bases from J, the gap between germline ends came to 19 bases. This CDR3 is CASSPRSGGGLYNEQFF. CDR3 bases: TGCGCCAGCAGCCCAAGATCAGGTGGGGGCCTCTACAATGAGCAGTTCTTC.

The rearrangement links TRBV25-1 to TRBJ2-6; D uncertain. The CDR3 extends over 15 amino acids. V was trimmed by 3 bases and J by 2 bases, leaving 8 bases between them. Looked up from germline, CDR1 is MGHDK and CDR2 is SYGVNS. CDR3 sequence: CASSEYRAGANVLTF. The CDR3 DNA follows: TGTGCCAGCAGTGAGTACAGAGCTGGGGCCAACGTCCTGACTTTC.

The V and J genes are TRBV19 and TRBJ1-5, with a tentative D call TRBD1 (6 bases). The CDR3 length is 15 residues. Looked up from germline, CDR1 is LNHDA and CDR2 is SQIVND (reference sequence). V was shortened by 0 bases and J by 4 bases, with 10 bases between the two germline ends. The CDR3 DNA sequence: TGTGCCAGTAGTATAGATCGGGGGGCGAATCAGCCCCAGCATTTT. As protein: CASSIDRGANQPQHF.

The chain couples TRBV11-2 to TRBJ2-7; D is possibly TRBD2 (6 bases). The CDR3 has 16 residues. Per the germline V gene, CDR1 is SGHAT and CDR2 is FQNNGV. V was pared by 1 base and J by 5 bases, with 18 bases between. CDR3 residues: CASSLAGALPKDEQYF. The CDR3 bases are TGTGCCAGCAGCTTAGCGGGAGCCCTTCCTAAGGACGAGCAGTACTTC.

The rearrangement uses TRBV6-5 and TRBJ2-7, with a possible D match to TRBD1 (5 bases). Trimming took off 7 bases at V and 2 bases at J, with 9 bases between the two ends. Germline lookup yields CDR1 MNHEY and CDR2 SVGAGI. The CDR3 spans 12 residues. The CDR3 DNA reads TGTGCCAGCAATCAGGGAACCTACGAGCAGTACTTC. This encodes CASNQGTYEQYF.

The CDR3 spells CASSLGGPNTEAFF. CDR3 DNA: TGTGCCAGCAGCTTGGGAGGGCCGAACACTGAAGCTTTCTTT. The V and J genes are TRBV5-6 and TRBJ1-1, with unresolved D. The CDR3 contains 14 residues. Trimming removed 0 bases from V and 1 base from J, with 7 bases in between. Germline values: CDR1 SGHDT, CDR2 YYEEEE.

The V gene is TRBV5-6, the J gene TRBJ2-7; no clear D gene. Trimming removed 0 bases at V and 6 bases at J, with 16 bases between. Germline CDR1 and CDR2: SGHDT and YYEEEE. The CDR3 runs 15 residues. The CDR3 nucleotides are TGTGCCAGCAGCTTGGCCATTTCTGGGCCCGGCGAGCAGTACTTC. This sequence encodes CASSLAISGPGEQYF.

This chain connects TRBV5-1 to TRBJ2-6, with D possibly being TRBD1 (5 bases). The germline V gene encodes CDR1 SGHRS and CDR2 YFSETQ. V lost 2 bases, J lost 3 bases, and 9 bases lay in between. There are 15 residues in the CDR3. The CDR3 loop reads CASSFVRDGANVLTF. The CDR3 region has the DNA TGCGCCAGCAGCTTTGTCAGGGATGGGGCCAACGTCCTGACTTTC. Based on the CDR3 plus reference TRBV5-1 and TRBJ2-6, the full variable domain is KAGVTQTPRYLIKTRGQQVTLSCSPISGHRSVSWYQQTPGQGLQFLFEYFSETQRNKGNFPGRFSGRQFSNSRSEMNVSTLELGDSALYLCASSFVRDGANVLTFGAGSRLTVL.

This clone has only a few counts. The chain joins TRBV5-1 to TRBJ2-1, with 10 positions matching TRBD1. The CDR3 sequence is 14 residues long. V lost 1 base and J lost 9; bases outside the gene matches: 4. Germline assignment: CDR1 SGHRS and CDR2 YFSETQ. Here the CDR3 DNA reads TGCGCCAGCAGCTTGAAGACAGGGGGCTTTGAGCAGTTCTTC. Translated, it gives CASSLKTGGFEQFF.

In its sample, this clone was seen once. The chain couples TRBV4-1 to TRBJ1-5, with D uncertain. CDR3 size: 14 residues. Germline V gives CDR1 MGHRA, CDR2 YSYEKL. Between the trimmed V and J ends, which lost 0 bases and 5 bases, there was a span of 8 bases. CDR3 region: CASSQDLRDQPQHF. CDR3 bases: TGCGCCAGCAGCCAAGATTTGCGGGATCAGCCCCAGCATTTT.